The entry below describes one T cell receptor (beta chain). What it binds is not known. The V end was cut by 7 bases, the J end by 6 bases, with 19 bases between. Germline loops: CDR1 MNHEY, CDR2 SVGAGI. The length of the CDR3 is 15 residues. These data belong to a study of siplizumab effects on memory and regulatory T cells. Study results and caveats: Proliferating siplizumab-cultured Tregs lacked confirmed suppressive function. Controls showed an average of 26.9% Treg-derived mappable alloreactive CD4+ clones, while siplizumab showed 60% to 80%.

Assays covered 10^5 or so TCR templates per sample. TCRdb's table, derived via immunoSEQ multiplex PCR, lists solely in-frame clones and lacks some. The sample lists approximately 100,000 clones, 90% to 95% occurring once. This chain uses TRBV6-5 with TRBJ2-1; tentative D call: TRBD2 (6 bases). The origin of this receptor is a human donor in good health. What was sequenced was Tregs sorted from blood. This chain's CDR3 is CASTKVGGSSNEQFF. The DNA of the CDR3 is TGTGCCAGCACCAAAGTGGGAGGTAGTAGCAATGAGCAGTTCTTC.